This T cell receptor beta chain was profiled in a study of Tregs in tolerant kidney transplant recipients. Study-level background: Related graft donors supplied nonmyeloablative bone marrow transplants, and mixed chimerism was transient. Study-level results: No direct test of biological reproducibility was done here. In tolerant patients, donor-specific Tregs outgrew total Tregs, suggesting antigen-driven expansion.

TCRdb keeps only in-frame clones here, not all; method: immunoSEQ multiplex PCR. Among 100,000 to 120,000 clones listed, around 90% were seen once. The V gene's germline CDR1 is MNHEY and CDR2 SVGAGI. The CDR3 runs to 16 residues. J gave up 4 bases and V 4 bases, and 12 bases lay outside the gene matches. Details on this clone: Its target is unknown.

Unstimulated regulatory T cells (CD4+CD25+CD127-), CD4+CD25- non-regulatory cells, CD4 and CD8 cells were FACS-sorted from thawed PBMCs. The sequence was obtained from a human donor who received a combined kidney and bone marrow transplant. The material was CD4+ T cells from blood, obtained before the transplant. The chain is built from TRBV6-5 and TRBJ2-7; 8 bases agree with TRBD2. The DNA for the CDR3 is TGTGCCAGCAGTTCCCCGGGTGGTAGCGGGATGTACGAGCAGTACTTC. This sequence encodes CASSSPGGSGMYEQYF.